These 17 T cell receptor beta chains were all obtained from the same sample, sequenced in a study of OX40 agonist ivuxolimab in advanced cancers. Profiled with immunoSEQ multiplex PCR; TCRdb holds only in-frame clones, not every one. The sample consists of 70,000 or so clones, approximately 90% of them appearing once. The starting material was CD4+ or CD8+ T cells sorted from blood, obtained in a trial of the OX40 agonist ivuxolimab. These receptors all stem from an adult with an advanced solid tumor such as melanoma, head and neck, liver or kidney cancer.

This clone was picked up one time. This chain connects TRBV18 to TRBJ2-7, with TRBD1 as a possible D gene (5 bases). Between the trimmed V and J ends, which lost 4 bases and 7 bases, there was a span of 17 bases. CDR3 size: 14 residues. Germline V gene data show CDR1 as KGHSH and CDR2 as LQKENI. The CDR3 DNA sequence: TGTGCCAGCTCACTCAGGACACTGGTAGAAGAGCAGTACTTC. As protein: CASSLRTLVEEQYF.

The CDR3 protein is CASSQLQGVGYEQYF. DNA of the CDR3: TGCGCCAGCAGCCAGCTGCAAGGGGTGGGCTACGAGCAGTACTTC. The chain employs TRBV4-1 and TRBJ2-7; D perhaps matches TRBD1 (5 bases). With 3 bases removed from V and 3 bases from J, the gap between germline ends came to 15 bases. Germline V gene data show CDR1 as MGHRA and CDR2 as YSYEKL. The CDR3 consists of 15 residues.

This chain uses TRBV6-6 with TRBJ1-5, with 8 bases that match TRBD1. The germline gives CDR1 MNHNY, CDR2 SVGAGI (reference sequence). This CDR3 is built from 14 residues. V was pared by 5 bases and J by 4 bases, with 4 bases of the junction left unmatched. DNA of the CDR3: TGTGCCAGCAGTACAGGGGGTGGAAATCAGCCCCAGCATTTT. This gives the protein CASSTGGGNQPQHF.

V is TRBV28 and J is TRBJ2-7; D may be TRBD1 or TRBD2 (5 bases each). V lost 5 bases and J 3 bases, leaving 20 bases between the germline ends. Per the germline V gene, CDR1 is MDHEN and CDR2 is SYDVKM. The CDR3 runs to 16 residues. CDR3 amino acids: CASSRGDLGLDYEQYF. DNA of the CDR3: TGTGCCAGCAGTAGAGGGGATCTCGGACTTGACTACGAGCAGTACTTC. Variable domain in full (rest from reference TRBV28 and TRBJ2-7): DVKVTQSSRYLVKRTGEKVFLECVQDMDHENMFWYRQDPGLGLRLIYFSYDVKMKEKGDIPEGYSVSREKKERFSLILESASTNQTSMYLCASSRGDLGLDYEQYFGPGTRLTVT.

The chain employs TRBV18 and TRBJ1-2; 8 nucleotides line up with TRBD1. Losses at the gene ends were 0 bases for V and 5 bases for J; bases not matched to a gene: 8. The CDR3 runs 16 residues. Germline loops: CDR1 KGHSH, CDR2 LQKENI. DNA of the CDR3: TGTGCCAGCTCACCACCCGCGGACAGGGCCCTTTATGGCTACACCTTC. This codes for CASSPPADRALYGYTF.

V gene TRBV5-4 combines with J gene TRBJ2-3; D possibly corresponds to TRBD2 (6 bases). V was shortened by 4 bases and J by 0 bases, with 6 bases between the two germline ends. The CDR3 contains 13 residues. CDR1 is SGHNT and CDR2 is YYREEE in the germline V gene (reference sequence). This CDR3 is CASSRESTDTQYF. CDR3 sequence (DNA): TGTGCCAGCAGCCGGGAGAGCACAGATACGCAGTATTTT.

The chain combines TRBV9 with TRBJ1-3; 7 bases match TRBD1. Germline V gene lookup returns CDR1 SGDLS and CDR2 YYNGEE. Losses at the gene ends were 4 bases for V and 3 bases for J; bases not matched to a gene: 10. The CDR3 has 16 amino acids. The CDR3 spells CASSPYRQGYGNTIYF. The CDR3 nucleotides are TGTGCCAGCAGCCCATACAGACAGGGCTATGGAAACACCATATATTTT.

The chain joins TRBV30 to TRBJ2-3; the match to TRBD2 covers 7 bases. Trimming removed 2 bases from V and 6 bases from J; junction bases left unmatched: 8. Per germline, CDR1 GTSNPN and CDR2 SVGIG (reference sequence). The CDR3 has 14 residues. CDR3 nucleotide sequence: TGTGCCTGGAGTCGAGGGGCGGGGGAGGATACGCAGTATTTT. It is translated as CAWSRGAGEDTQYF.

CDR3 protein: CASSLREGEQFF. The CDR3, as DNA: TGTGCCAGCAGCTTGAGGGAGGGTGAGCAGTTCTTC. The rearrangement joins TRBV11-2 to TRBJ2-1, with 7 bases fitting TRBD2. Per germline, CDR1 SGHAT and CDR2 FQNNGV. The V segment lost 3 bases and the J segment 9 bases; nucleotides outside the gene matches: 2. The CDR3 runs 12 residues.

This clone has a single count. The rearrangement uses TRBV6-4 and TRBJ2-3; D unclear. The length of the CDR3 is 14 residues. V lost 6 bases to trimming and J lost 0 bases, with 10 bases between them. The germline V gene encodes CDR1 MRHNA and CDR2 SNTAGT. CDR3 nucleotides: TGTGCCAGCAGCCCCATGGGAAGCACAGATACGCAGTATTTT. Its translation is CASSPMGSTDTQYF.

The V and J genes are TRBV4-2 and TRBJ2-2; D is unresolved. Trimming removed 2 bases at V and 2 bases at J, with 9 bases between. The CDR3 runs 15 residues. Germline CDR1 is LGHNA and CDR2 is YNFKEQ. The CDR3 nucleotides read TGTGCCAGCAGCCAAAATACGGATAACACCGGGGAGCTGTTTTTT. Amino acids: CASSQNTDNTGELFF.

The CDR3: CASSLQIGGNEKLFF. The CDR3 bases are TGTGCCAGCAGCTTACAGATCGGGGGTAATGAAAAACTGTTTTTT. The chain employs TRBV7-9 and TRBJ1-4; a possible D gene is TRBD1 (5 bases). The CDR3 consists of 15 residues. V was trimmed by 2 bases and J by 4 bases, leaving 11 bases between them. The V gene's germline CDR1 is SEHNR and CDR2 FQNEAQ (reference sequence).

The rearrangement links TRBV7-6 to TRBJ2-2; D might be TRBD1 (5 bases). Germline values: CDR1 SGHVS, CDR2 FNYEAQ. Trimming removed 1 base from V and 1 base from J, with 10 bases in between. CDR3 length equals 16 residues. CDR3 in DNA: TGTGCCAGCAGCTTAGAGGGGCACTGGAACACCGGGGAGCTGTTTTTT. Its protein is CASSLEGHWNTGELFF.

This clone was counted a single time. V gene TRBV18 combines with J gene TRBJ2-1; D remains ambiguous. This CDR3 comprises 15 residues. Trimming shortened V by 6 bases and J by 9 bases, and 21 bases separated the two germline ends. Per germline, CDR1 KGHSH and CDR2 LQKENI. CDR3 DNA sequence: TGTGCCAGCTCCCAGGTCGTGGGCCGCAAAGGTGAGCAGTTCTTC. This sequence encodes CASSQVVGRKGEQFF.

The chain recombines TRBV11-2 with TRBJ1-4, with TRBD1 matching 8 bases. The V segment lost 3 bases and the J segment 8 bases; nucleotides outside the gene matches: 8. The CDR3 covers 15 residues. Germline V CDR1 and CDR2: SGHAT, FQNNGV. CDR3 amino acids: CASSFRTGFGEKLFF. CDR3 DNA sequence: TGTGCCAGCAGCTTCAGGACAGGGTTTGGAGAAAAACTGTTTTTT.

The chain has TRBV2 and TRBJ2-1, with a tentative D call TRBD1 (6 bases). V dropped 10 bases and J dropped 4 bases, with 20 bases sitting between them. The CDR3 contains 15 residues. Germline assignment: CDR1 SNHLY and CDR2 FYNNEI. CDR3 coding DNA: TGTGCCACATCCCTTATTGGACAGACTTACAATGAGCAGTTCTTC. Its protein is CATSLIGQTYNEQFF. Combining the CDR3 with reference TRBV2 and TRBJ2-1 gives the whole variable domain EPEVTQTPSHQVTQMGQEVILRCVPISNHLYFYWYRQILGQKVEFLVSFYNNEISEKSEIFDDQFSVERPDGSNFTLKIRSTKLEDSAMYFCATSLIGQTYNEQFFGPGTRLTVL.

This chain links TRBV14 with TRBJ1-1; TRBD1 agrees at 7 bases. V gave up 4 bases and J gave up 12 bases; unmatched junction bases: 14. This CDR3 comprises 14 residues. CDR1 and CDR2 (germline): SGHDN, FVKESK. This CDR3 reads CASSLYGGQIPPFF. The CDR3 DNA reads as TGTGCCAGCAGCCTGTACGGGGGACAGATACCACCTTTCTTT.